This T cell receptor (beta chain) was captured in a study of shared clonotypes between healthy human individuals. Using immunoSEQ multiplex PCR, the repertoire was profiled, and TCRdb retains in-frame clones only, with some absent. The sample shows roughly 490,000 clones, over 60% of them seen only once. About this clone itself: One end of the junction varies from germline; a read error may be responsible.

The germline gives CDR1 SQVTM, CDR2 ANQGSEA. The CDR3 is made up of 13 amino acids. This chain links TRBV29-1 with TRBJ2-1; D not certain. Input material: PBMCs. This TCR was recovered from a middle-aged woman in good health. Some clones in this sample may be carry-over from other donors' samples. The CDR3 DNA is TGCAGCGTTGTCGGATGGATTAGGAATGAGCGGTTCTTC. This gives the protein CSVVGWIRNERFF.